This is a list of T cell receptor beta chains from one sample in a study of blood T cell repertoires in COVID-19. Libraries were prepared by immunoSEQ multiplex PCR; TCRdb keeps only in-frame clonotypes and omits some of them. The sample has roughly 480,000 clones, 89% seen once. Sequencing input: peripheral blood. The receptors here all came from a man in his late teens or twenties with COVID-19, enrolled during active disease. Both conserved end residues are part of each CDR3. Fields, in order: J gene, clone size, D gene, V gene, CDR3 DNA, CDR3 protein. The D gene is left open where the match is weak. Only some rows state a clone size, as once, few, many or a class for expanded clones.

TRBJ1-4 - TRBD1 TRBV18 TGTGCCAGCTCACGTGGACAGGGTAGGACTAATGAAAAACTGTTTTTT CASSRGQGRTNEKLFF
TRBJ1-5 once - TRBV4-1 TGCGCCAGCAGCCAAGACGCAGGGGTTAGCAATCAGCCCCAGCATTTT CASSQDAGVSNQPQHF
TRBJ1-2 - - TRBV6-6 TGTGCCAGCAGTTACGGACAGAGGAATGGCTACACCTTC CASSYGQRNGYTF
TRBJ2-3 - TRBD1 TRBV27 TGTGCCATCTCTCCGGGACAGGGCGTAGGTACGCAGTATTTT CAISPGQGVGTQYF
TRBJ2-3 - - TRBV5-1 TGCGCCAGCAGCTTGGTCGGGCAGGGGACAGATACGCAGTATTTT CASSLVGQGTDTQYF
TRBJ2-7 - TRBD1 TRBV6-6 TGTGCCAGCAGGCAAGCCGGGACAGGGGCCTACGAGCAGTACTTC CASRQAGTGAYEQYF
TRBJ1-2 - TRBD1 TRBV5-4 TGTGCCAGCAGCTTGGCCGACCAGGGGGTCTATGGCTACACCTTC CASSLADQGVYGYTF
TRBJ1-5 - - TRBV2 TGTGCCAGCACGCGTACAGCAGATCAGCCCCAGCATTTT CASTRTADQPQHF
TRBJ2-2 - - TRBV6-5 TGTGCCAGCACGACCCAGGGCATCACCGGGGAGCTGTTTTTT CASTTQGITGELFF
TRBJ2-5 once TRBD2 TRBV10-2 TGCGCCAGCAGTGAACGCGGGGGGGTCCCAGAGACCCAGTACTTC CASSERGGVPETQYF
TRBJ2-7 - - TRBV6-5 TGTGCCAGCAGCCACAGGGAAACCTACGAGCAGTACTTC CASSHRETYEQYF
TRBJ1-5 - - TRBV5-6 TGTGCCAGCAGCTTTGGTCAGAGCAATCAGCCCCAGCATTTT CASSFGQSNQPQHF
TRBJ2-7 - - TRBV28 TGTGCCAGCAGTTTATCACTACGGTACTACGAGCAGTACTTC CASSLSLRYYEQYF
TRBJ2-7 once TRBD1 TRBV11-2 TGTGCCAGCAGCCTGGACAGGGGGAGCGAGCAGTACTTC CASSLDRGSEQYF
TRBJ2-7 - - TRBV2 TGTGCCAGCTGTGGAGCGACATGCTACGAGCAGTACTTC CASCGATCYEQYF
TRBJ1-4 once - TRBV29-1 TGCAGCGTTGTTAGCGGCCATGAAAAACTGTTTTTT CSVVSGHEKLFF